The present T cell receptor (beta chain) was sequenced within a study of PD-1 blockade in classical Hodgkin lymphoma. Points from the study as a whole: Newly diagnosed patients had diversity similar to the baseline diversity of complete responders. With CD4+ cells, TCR diversity rose significantly by C4D1, but not with CD8+ cells.

Brentuximab vedotin exposure varied among the patients, all of whom had relapsed after autologous stem cell transplantation. The repertoire was sequenced with immunoSEQ multiplex PCR; TCRdb's copy has only in-frame clones and lacks some. The table has approximately 44,000 clones, 55% to 75% seen once; the top ten hold around 3%. On this clone itself: Antigen unknown.

This TCR came from a human donor with classical Hodgkin lymphoma. Sequencing used peripheral blood mononuclear cells (PBMCs), obtained at baseline.

The CDR3 protein is CASRASGRNYGYTF. The CDR3 DNA is TGTGCCAGCAGAGCGTCGGGCAGGAACTATGGCTACACCTTC. The chain employs TRBV6-5 and TRBJ1-2; D uncertain. V was clipped by 6 bases and J by 2 bases, with 13 bases between them. Germline values: CDR1 MNHEY, CDR2 SVGAGI. This CDR3 has 14 residues.